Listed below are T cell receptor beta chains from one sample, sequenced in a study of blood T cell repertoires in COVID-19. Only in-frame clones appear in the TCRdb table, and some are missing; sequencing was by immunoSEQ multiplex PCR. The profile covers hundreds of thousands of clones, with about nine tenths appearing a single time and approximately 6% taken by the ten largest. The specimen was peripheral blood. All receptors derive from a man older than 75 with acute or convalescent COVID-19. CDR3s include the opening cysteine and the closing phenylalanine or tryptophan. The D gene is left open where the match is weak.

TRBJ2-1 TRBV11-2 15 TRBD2 CASRKAGGRLDEQFF
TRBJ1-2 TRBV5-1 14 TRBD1 CASSLGQGSDGYTF
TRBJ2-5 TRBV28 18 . CASSLPEKRNFEQETQYF
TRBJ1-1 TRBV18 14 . CASSSQGWNTEAFF
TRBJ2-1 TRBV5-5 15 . CASSGRTGHYNEQFF
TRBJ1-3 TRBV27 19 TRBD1 CASSLLGDRGRLSGNTIYF
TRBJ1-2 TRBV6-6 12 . CASSYSGGGYTF
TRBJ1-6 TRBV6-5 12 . CASSPGFGALHF
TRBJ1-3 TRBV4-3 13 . CASSPSPGNTIYF
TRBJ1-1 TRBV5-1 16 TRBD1 CASSLGTGVSNTEAFF
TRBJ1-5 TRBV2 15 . CASSEQGYSNQPQHF
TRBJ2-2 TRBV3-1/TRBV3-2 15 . CASSQTAALTGELFF
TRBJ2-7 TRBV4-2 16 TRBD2 CASSPQSGGGNYEQYF
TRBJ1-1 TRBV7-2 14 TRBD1 CASSTDRGGTEAFF
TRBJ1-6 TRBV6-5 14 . CASRLRQGRSPLHF
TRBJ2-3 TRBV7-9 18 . CASSPTVYTGPSTDTQYF
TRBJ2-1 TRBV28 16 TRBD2 CASSGPGGRSYNEQFF